This T cell receptor beta chain originates from a study of cytomegalovirus exposure and HLA in healthy donors. Study-level results: Owing to their indistinguishability, certain V segments, notably TRBV6-2 and TRBV6-3, were excluded.

Details on this clone: Antigen: not known.

The PCR had 60 Vbeta and 13 Jbeta primers. Profiled with immunoSEQ multiplex PCR; TCRdb holds only in-frame clones, not every one. The sample lists approximately 120,000 clones; 65% to 75% were seen once. The CDR3 loop spans 16 amino acids. Germline trimming cut 0 bases from V and 2 bases from J; bases unmatched to any gene: 2. The V gene's germline CDR1 is SGHRS and CDR2 YFSETQ. The sample taken for sequencing was PBMCs. This TCR came from a woman aged 45 to 65 in good health and CMV-seropositive. The V gene is TRBV5-1, the J gene TRBJ1-6; 7 bases are a match to TRBD1. The CDR3 spells CASSLGQGAYNSPLHF. The DNA for the CDR3 is TGCGCCAGCAGCTTGGGACAGGGCGCCTATAATTCACCCCTCCACTTT.